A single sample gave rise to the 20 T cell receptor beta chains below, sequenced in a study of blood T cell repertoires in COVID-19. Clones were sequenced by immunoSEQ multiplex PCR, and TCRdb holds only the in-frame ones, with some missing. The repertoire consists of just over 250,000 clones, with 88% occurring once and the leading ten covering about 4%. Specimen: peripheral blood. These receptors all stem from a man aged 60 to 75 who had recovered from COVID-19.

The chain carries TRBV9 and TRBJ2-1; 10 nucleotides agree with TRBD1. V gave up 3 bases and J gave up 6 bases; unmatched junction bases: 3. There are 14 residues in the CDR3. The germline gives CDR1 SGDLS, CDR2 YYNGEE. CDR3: CASSEGDRGNEQFF. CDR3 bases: TGTGCCAGCAGCGAGGGGGACAGGGGCAATGAGCAGTTCTTC.

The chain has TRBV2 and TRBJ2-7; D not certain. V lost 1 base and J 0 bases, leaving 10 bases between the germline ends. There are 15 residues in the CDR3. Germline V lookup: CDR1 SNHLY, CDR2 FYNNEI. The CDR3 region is CASSEESLTSYEQYF. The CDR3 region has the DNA TGTGCCAGCAGTGAAGAAAGTCTAACCTCCTACGAGCAGTACTTC.

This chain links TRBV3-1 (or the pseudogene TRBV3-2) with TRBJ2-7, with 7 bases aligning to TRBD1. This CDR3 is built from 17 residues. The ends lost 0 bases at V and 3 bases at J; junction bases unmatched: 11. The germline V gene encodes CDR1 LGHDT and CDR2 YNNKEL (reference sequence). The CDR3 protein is CASSQDLRGTALYEQYF. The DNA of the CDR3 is TGTGCCAGCAGCCAAGACTTAAGGGGGACAGCTCTCTACGAGCAGTACTTC.

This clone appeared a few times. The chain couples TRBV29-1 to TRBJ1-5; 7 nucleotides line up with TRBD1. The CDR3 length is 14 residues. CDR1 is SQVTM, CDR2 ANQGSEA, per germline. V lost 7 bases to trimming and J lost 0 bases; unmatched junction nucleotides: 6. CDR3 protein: CSAGDSHSNQPQHF. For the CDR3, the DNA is TGCAGCGCTGGGGACAGCCATAGCAATCAGCCCCAGCATTTT. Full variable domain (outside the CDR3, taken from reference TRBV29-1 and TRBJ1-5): SAVISQKPSRDICQRGTSLTIQCQVDSQVTMMFWYRQQPGQSLTLIATANQGSEATYESGFVIDKFPISRPNLTFSTLTVSNMSPEDSSIYLCSAGDSHSNQPQHFGDGTRLSIL.

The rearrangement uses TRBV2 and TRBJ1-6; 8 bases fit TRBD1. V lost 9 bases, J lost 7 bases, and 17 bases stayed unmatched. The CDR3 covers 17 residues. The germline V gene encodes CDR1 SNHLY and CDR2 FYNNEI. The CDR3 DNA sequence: TGTGCCAGTACAGGGGGACCTTCCGGGACACCGAATTCACCCCTCCACTTT. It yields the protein CASTGGPSGTPNSPLHF.

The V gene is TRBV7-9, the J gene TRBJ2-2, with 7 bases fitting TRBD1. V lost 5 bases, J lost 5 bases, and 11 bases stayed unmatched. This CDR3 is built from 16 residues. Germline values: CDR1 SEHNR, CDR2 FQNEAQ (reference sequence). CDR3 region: CASSQTGILTTGELFF. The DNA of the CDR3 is TGTGCCAGCAGCCAGACAGGGATTTTAACGACCGGGGAGCTGTTTTTT.

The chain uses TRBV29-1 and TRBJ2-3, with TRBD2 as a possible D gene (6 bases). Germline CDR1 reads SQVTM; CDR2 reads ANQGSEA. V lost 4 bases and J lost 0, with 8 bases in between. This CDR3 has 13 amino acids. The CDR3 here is CSVGGDSTDTQYF. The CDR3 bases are TGCAGCGTTGGGGGGGATAGCACAGATACGCAGTATTTT.

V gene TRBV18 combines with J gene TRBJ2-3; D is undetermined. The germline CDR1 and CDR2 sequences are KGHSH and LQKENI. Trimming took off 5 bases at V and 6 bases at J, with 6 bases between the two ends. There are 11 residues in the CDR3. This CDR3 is CASSNYDTQYF. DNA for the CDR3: TGTGCCAGCTCAAACTACGATACGCAGTATTTT.

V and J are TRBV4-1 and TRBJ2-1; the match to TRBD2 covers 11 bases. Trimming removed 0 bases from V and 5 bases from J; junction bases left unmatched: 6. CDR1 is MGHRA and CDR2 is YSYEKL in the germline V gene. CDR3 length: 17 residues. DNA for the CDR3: TGCGCCAGCAGCCAAGAATCAGCTAGCGGGGGGAACAATGAGCAGTTCTTC. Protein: CASSQESASGGNNEQFF.

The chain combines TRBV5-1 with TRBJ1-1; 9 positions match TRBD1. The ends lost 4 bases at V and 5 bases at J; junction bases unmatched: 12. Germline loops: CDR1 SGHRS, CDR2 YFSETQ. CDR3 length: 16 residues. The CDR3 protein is CASSIQGALGRTEAFF. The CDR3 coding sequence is TGCGCCAGCAGCATACAGGGGGCATTGGGTCGTACTGAAGCTTTCTTT.

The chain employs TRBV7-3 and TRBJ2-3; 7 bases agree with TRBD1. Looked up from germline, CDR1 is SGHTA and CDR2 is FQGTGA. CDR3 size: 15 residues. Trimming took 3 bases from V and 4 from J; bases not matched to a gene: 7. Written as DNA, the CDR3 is TGTGCCAGCAGCTTTAGAGACAGGGCGGCAGATACGCAGTATTTT. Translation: CASSFRDRAADTQYF.

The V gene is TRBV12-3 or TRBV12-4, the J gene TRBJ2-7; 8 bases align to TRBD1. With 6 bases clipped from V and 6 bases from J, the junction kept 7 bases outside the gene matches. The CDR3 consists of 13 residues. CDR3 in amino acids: CASRPGQDGEQYF. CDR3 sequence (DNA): TGTGCCAGCAGACCGGGACAGGACGGCGAGCAGTACTTC.

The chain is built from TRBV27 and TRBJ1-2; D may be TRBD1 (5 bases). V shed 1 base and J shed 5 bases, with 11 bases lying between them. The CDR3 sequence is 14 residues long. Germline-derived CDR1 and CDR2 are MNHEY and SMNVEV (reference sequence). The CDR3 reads CASSLWGEGYGYTF. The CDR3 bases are TGTGCCAGCAGTTTATGGGGGGAAGGATATGGCTACACCTTC.

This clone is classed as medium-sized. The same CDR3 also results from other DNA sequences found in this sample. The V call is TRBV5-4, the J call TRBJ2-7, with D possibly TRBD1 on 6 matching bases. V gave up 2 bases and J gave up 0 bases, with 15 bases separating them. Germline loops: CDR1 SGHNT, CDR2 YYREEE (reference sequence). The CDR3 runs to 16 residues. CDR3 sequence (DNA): TGTGCCAGCAGCTTACGTACAGGGCTTCTCTCCTACGAGCAGTACTTC. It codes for CASSLRTGLLSYEQYF.

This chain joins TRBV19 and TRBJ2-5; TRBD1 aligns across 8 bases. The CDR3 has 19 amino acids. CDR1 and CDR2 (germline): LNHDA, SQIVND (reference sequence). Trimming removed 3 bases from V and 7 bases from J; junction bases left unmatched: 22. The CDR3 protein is CASSIGRRSGGAKMGTQYF. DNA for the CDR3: TGTGCCAGTAGTATTGGTCGGCGATCAGGGGGCGCGAAGATGGGGACCCAGTACTTC.

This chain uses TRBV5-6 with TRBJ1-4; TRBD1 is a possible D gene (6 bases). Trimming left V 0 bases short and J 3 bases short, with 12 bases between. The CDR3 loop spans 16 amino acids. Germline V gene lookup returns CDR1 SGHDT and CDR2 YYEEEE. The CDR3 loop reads CASSLGFRGSNEKLFF. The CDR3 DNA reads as TGTGCCAGCAGCTTGGGATTCAGGGGATCTAATGAAAAACTGTTTTTT.

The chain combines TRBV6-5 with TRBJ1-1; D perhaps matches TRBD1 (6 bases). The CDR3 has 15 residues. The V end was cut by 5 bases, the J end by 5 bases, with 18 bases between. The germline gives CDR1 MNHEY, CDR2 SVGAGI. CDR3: CASSHGQSFGTEAFF. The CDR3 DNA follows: TGTGCCAGCAGTCACGGACAGTCATTTGGAACTGAAGCTTTCTTT.

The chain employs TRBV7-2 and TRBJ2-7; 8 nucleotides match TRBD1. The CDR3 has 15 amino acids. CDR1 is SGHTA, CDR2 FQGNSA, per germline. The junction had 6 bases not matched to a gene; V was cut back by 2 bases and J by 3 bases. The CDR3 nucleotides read TGTGCCAGCAGCTTAACAGGACAGGGCATCTACGAGCAGTACTTC. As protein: CASSLTGQGIYEQYF.

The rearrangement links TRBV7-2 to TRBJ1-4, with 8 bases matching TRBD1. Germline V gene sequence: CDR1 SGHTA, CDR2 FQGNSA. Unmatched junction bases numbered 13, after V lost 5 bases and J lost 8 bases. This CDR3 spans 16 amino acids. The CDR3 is CASSPRTGTRGEKLFF. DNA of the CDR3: TGTGCCAGCAGCCCCAGGACAGGGACTCGTGGGGAAAAACTGTTTTTT. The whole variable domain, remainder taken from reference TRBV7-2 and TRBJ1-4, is GAGVSQSPSNKVTEKGKDVELRCDPISGHTALYWYRQSLGQGLEFLIYFQGNSAPDKSGLPSDRFSAERTGGSVSTLTIQRTQQEDSAVYLCASSPRTGTRGEKLFFGSGTQLSVL.

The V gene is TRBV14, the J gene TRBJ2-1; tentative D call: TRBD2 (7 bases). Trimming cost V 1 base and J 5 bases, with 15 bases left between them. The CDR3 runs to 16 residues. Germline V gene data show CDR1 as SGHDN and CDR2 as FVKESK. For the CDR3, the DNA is TGTGCCAGCAGCCAAGGGGGCGGGGGCCTGGACAATGAGCAGTTCTTC. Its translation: CASSQGGGGLDNEQFF.